The next 29 T cell receptor beta chains were all read from a single sample in a study of T-cell memory formation after mild COVID-19. TCRdb reprocessed the 5' RACE reads with MiXCR, giving one entry per CDR3 protein. This table holds some 43,000 distinct CDR3 sequences, around 6.1% found once. Sequencing was carried out using PBMCs or a T cell subset sorted from them (not recorded which). The receptors here all came from an adult who had mild COVID-19 (a few samples of this study predate the infection). Cell type and time point are not known.

The rearrangement joins TRBV7-3 to TRBJ2-2, with TRBD1 matching 7 bases. Germline V lookup: CDR1 SGHTA, CDR2 FQGTGA. The CDR3 totals 16 residues. The J segment lost 1 base and the V segment lost 2 bases, leaving 4 bases of the junction unmatched. The CDR3 sequence: CASSLQGELNTGELFF. Here the CDR3 DNA reads TGTGCCAGCAGCTTACAGGGGGAGCTGAACACCGGGGAGCTGTTTTTT.

This clonotype was found many times. The chain is built from TRBV5-1 and TRBJ2-3, with D perhaps being TRBD1 or TRBD2 (6 bases each). This CDR3 is 15 amino acids long. From germline, CDR1 is SGHRS and CDR2 YFSETQ. V lost 1 base and J lost 0, with 9 bases in between. The CDR3, as DNA: TGCGCCAGCAGCTTGTGGGGGGCCAGCACAGATACGCAGTATTTT. Amino acids: CASSLWGASTDTQYF.

This clonotype was recorded a few times. This chain connects TRBV24-1 to TRBJ2-1; D may be TRBD2 (5 bases). V shed 1 base and J shed 0 bases, with 12 bases lying between them. Germline loops: CDR1 KGHDR, CDR2 SFDVKD. The length of the CDR3 is 17 residues. The CDR3 DNA reads as TGTGCCACCAGTGATTTAGGCGGGTACAGCTCCTACAATGAGCAGTTCTTC. Translation gives CATSDLGGYSSYNEQFF.

This clonotype showed up many times. This chain connects TRBV12-3 or TRBV12-4 to TRBJ2-3; possibly TRBD1 for D (6 bases). Trimming removed 3 bases from V and 2 bases from J, with 15 bases in between. The CDR3 totals 16 residues. CDR3 region: CASSFAPGGTTDTQYF. The CDR3, as DNA: TGTGCCAGCAGTTTTGCCCCTGGGGGCACCACAGATACGCAGTATTTT.

Ten or more counts support this clonotype. The chain has TRBV29-1 and TRBJ1-2; D unresolved. Trimming left V 0 bases short and J 9 bases short, with 8 bases between. Germline CDR1 reads SQVTM; CDR2 reads ANQGSEA. The CDR3 consists of 11 residues. CDR3: CSVEETTSYTF. The CDR3 bases are TGCAGCGTTGAAGAAACAACAAGCTACACCTTC.

Many counts were recorded for this clonotype. The gene calls are TRBV7-8 and TRBJ2-5; D gene unclear. This CDR3 is 14 amino acids long. The germline V gene encodes CDR1 SGHVS and CDR2 FQNEAQ. V shed 2 bases and J shed 1 base, with 8 bases lying between them. This chain's CDR3 is CASSLRSPQETQYF. The CDR3 nucleotides are TGTGCCAGCAGCTTAAGGTCACCCCAAGAGACCCAGTACTTC.

This clonotype was counted a few times. The CDR3 nucleotides are TGTGCCACCAGTGATCCATACCTGGGTAGTGGGGGCTACACCTTC. Amino acids: CATSDPYLGSGGYTF. V usage is TRBV24-1 and J usage is TRBJ1-2; D gene ambiguous. Trimming took off 3 bases at V and 8 bases at J, with 18 bases between the two ends. CDR3 length: 15 amino acids. From germline, CDR1 is KGHDR and CDR2 SFDVKD.

This sequence joins TRBV2 and TRBJ1-4; D is uncertain. The CDR3 sequence is 14 residues long. Trimming pared 4 bases from V and 8 bases from J, leaving 14 bases between. Germline CDR1 reads SNHLY; CDR2 reads FYNNEI. This CDR3 reads CASSGSGPGEKLFF. CDR3 nucleotide sequence: TGTGCCAGCAGTGGTTCAGGACCAGGCGAAAAACTGTTTTTT.

This clonotype was recorded many times. The V call is TRBV4-1, the J call TRBJ2-7; the match to TRBD2 covers 12 bases. The germline gives CDR1 MGHRA, CDR2 YSYEKL. The CDR3 length is 16 residues. With V trimmed by 4 bases and J by 4 bases, 8 bases remained unmatched. CDR3 coding DNA: TGCGCCAGCAGCCTTGAACTAGCGGGAGGTTCGTACGAGCAGTACTTC. Translating gives CASSLELAGGSYEQYF.

This clonotype was found many times. The CDR3, as DNA: TGTGCCAGCAGCTCCGGGACAAGCGGCTACACCTTC. Residues: CASSSGTSGYTF. This chain uses TRBV7-9 with TRBJ1-2; possible D gene TRBD1, 6 bases. Germline assignment: CDR1 SEHNR and CDR2 FQNEAQ (reference sequence). The CDR3 consists of 12 residues. Between the trimmed V and J ends, which lost 4 bases and 8 bases, there was a span of 11 bases.

This clonotype was detected ten times or more. V is TRBV6-4 and J is TRBJ2-1; D is undetermined. The CDR3 is 14 amino acids. Trimming took off 5 bases at V and 5 bases at J, with 13 bases between the two ends. In germline, CDR1 is MRHNA, CDR2 SNTAGT. The CDR3 sequence is CASSMKQYDNEQFF. DNA of the CDR3: TGTGCCAGCAGTATGAAGCAGTACGACAATGAGCAGTTCTTC.

The sample holds a few counts of this clonotype. The gene calls are TRBV6-5 and TRBJ1-2; 7 positions agree with TRBD1. V lost 6 bases to trimming and J lost 9 bases; unmatched junction nucleotides: 25. Germline V gene lookup returns CDR1 MNHEY and CDR2 SVGAGI. This CDR3 comprises 18 residues. The CDR3 is CASRKGAERGPPGGSYTF. CDR3 in DNA: TGTGCCAGCAGAAAAGGGGCCGAGAGGGGCCCCCCAGGGGGTAGCTACACCTTC.

This clonotype has only a few counts. The CDR3 region has the DNA TGTGCCAGCAGCGACCGGACAGGGGGGACGTATGGCTACACCTTC. Its translation: CASSDRTGGTYGYTF. This chain joins TRBV9 and TRBJ1-2; 10 bases map to TRBD1. Losses at the gene ends were 3 bases for V and 5 bases for J; bases not matched to a gene: 7. Germline V gives CDR1 SGDLS, CDR2 YYNGEE. The CDR3 loop spans 15 amino acids.

This clonotype appeared many times. V is TRBV20-1 and J is TRBJ2-7; D is unresolved. The V end was cut by 1 base, the J end by 5 bases, with 6 bases between. CDR3 length: 11 residues. Germline V gene data show CDR1 as DFQATT and CDR2 as SNEGSKA (reference sequence). For the CDR3, the DNA is TGCAGTGCTAGAGTAACTGACGAGCAGTACTTC. Translation: CSARVTDEQYF.

This clonotype was detected many times. V usage is TRBV5-1 and J usage is TRBJ2-7; weak D call: TRBD2 (5 bases). The V and J ends lost 3 bases and 0 bases respectively, with 13 bases between them. Germline loops: CDR1 SGHRS, CDR2 YFSETQ. The length of the CDR3 is 15 residues. CDR3 nucleotide sequence: TGCGCCAGCAGCTCCGGTGGAGGTAACTCCTACGAGCAGTACTTC. It yields the protein CASSSGGGNSYEQYF.

This clonotype occurred a few times. This sequence joins TRBV29-1 and TRBJ1-1; D is possibly TRBD1 (5 bases). Germline CDR1 and CDR2: SQVTM and ANQGSEA. Trimming took off 1 base at V and 3 bases at J, with 15 bases between the two ends. This CDR3 has 15 residues. The CDR3 sequence: CSVEGGHGRYTEAFF. In DNA, the CDR3 is TGCAGCGTTGAAGGGGGCCATGGGCGTTACACTGAAGCTTTCTTT.

There are many counts of this clonotype. The V call is TRBV5-1, the J call TRBJ2-1, with 12 positions matching TRBD1. The germline V gene has CDR1 SGHRS and CDR2 YFSETQ. The CDR3 extends over 16 amino acids. With V trimmed by 3 bases and J by 7 bases, 8 bases remained unmatched. Written as DNA, the CDR3 is TGCGCCAGCAGCTCCTCCGGGACAGGGGGCTTAAATGAGCAGTTCTTC. It codes for CASSSSGTGGLNEQFF. Full variable domain (outside the CDR3, taken from reference TRBV5-1 and TRBJ2-1): KAGVTQTPRYLIKTRGQQVTLSCSPISGHRSVSWYQQTPGQGLQFLFEYFSETQRNKGNFPGRFSGRQFSNSRSEMNVSTLELGDSALYLCASSSSGTGGLNEQFFGPGTRLTVL.

This clonotype occurred many times. The chain links TRBV20-1 to TRBJ1-6; tentative D call: TRBD1 (6 bases). Germline loops: CDR1 DFQATT, CDR2 SNEGSKA (reference sequence). Trimming took off 4 bases at V and 7 bases at J, with 11 bases between the two ends. This CDR3 has 13 residues. The CDR3 nucleotides read TGCAGTGCTACGAGGGGGGGAAATTCACCCCTCCACTTT. Translated: CSATRGGNSPLHF.

The chain is built from TRBV27 and TRBJ1-2, with D hard to call. Germline V lookup: CDR1 MNHEY, CDR2 SMNVEV (reference sequence). The CDR3 sequence is 13 residues long. V gave up 5 bases and J gave up 0 bases, with 7 bases separating them. In nucleotides, the CDR3 is TGTGCCAGCAGTCGTTCGTCTAACTATGGCTACACCTTC. This sequence encodes CASSRSSNYGYTF.

There are many counts of this clonotype. The chain employs TRBV5-4 and TRBJ2-3; D might be TRBD2 (7 bases). Per the germline V gene, CDR1 is SGHNT and CDR2 is YYREEE (reference sequence). This CDR3 contains 14 residues. With 0 bases removed from V and 6 bases from J, the gap between germline ends came to 11 bases. The CDR3 spells CASSLERGGDTQYF. CDR3 sequence (DNA): TGTGCCAGCAGCTTGGAAAGGGGGGGGGATACGCAGTATTTT.

The chain carries TRBV20-1 and TRBJ2-7; 13 nucleotides align to TRBD2. This CDR3 contains 15 residues. Germline V gene lookup returns CDR1 DFQATT and CDR2 SNEGSKA (reference sequence). Unmatched junction bases numbered 8, after V lost 4 bases and J lost 5 bases. The CDR3 bases are TGCAGTGCTACGGGACTAGCGGGGTTCACCGACGAGCAGTACTTC. It codes for CSATGLAGFTDEQYF.

This chain connects TRBV12-3 or TRBV12-4 to TRBJ1-1; D might be TRBD1 (5 bases). The CDR3 sequence is 14 residues long. The ends were cut back, 5 bases at V and 6 bases at J, with 16 bases in the middle. The CDR3 spells CASSLVGGLSEAFF. The CDR3 DNA sequence: TGTGCCAGCAGTCTCGTGGGGGGACTATCTGAAGCTTTCTTT.

This clonotype was recorded at least ten times. The genes are TRBV4-3 and TRBJ2-1; 8 bases are a match to TRBD1. The CDR3 is 15 amino acids. CDR1 is LGHNA, CDR2 YSLEER, per germline. V lost 0 bases and J lost 10; bases outside the gene matches: 8. In DNA form, the CDR3 reads TGCGCCAGCAGCCAAGATTTAACCAGGGGGCGAGAGCAGTTCTTC. Its protein is CASSQDLTRGREQFF.

This clonotype was seen ten or more times. The J gene is TRBJ1-4, the V gene TRBV11-2; D perhaps matches TRBD1 (5 bases). CDR1 SGHAT and CDR2 FQNNGV come from the germline V gene. Trimming cost V 5 bases and J 8 bases, with 24 bases left between them. The CDR3 loop spans 17 amino acids. In nucleotides, the CDR3 is TGTGCCAGCAGCCCCGGTCGGGCAGGGAGAGGTTTGGAAAAACTGTTTTTT. Translating gives CASSPGRAGRGLEKLFF. The entire variable domain, with the rest obtained from reference TRBV11-2 and TRBJ1-4, is as follows: EAGVAQSPRYKIIEKRQSVAFWCNPISGHATLYWYQQILGQGPKLLIQFQNNGVVDDSQLPKDRFSAERLKGVDSTLKIQPAKLEDSAVYLCASSPGRAGRGLEKLFFGSGTQLSVL.

The chain couples TRBV19 to TRBJ2-7; possible D gene TRBD2, 6 bases. Germline V gives CDR1 LNHDA, CDR2 SQIVND (reference sequence). Trimming left V 6 bases short and J 0 bases short, with 9 bases between. The CDR3 extends over 13 amino acids. CDR3: CASSGTPSYEQYF. Here the CDR3 DNA reads TGTGCCAGTAGCGGGACTCCCTCCTACGAGCAGTACTTC.

This clonotype was observed a few times. This chain links TRBV30 with TRBJ2-3, with D possibly being TRBD2 (6 bases). Germline V gene data show CDR1 as GTSNPN and CDR2 as SVGIG (reference sequence). The CDR3 is 14 residues long. The V and J ends lost 2 bases and 2 bases respectively, with 11 bases between them. The CDR3, as DNA: TGTGCCTGGAGTCGTGGGGGGTTCACAGATACGCAGTATTTT. Its protein is CAWSRGGFTDTQYF.

There are a few counts of this clonotype. The J gene is TRBJ1-3, the V gene TRBV3-1; D may be TRBD1 (5 bases). V shed 4 bases and J shed 0 bases, with 10 bases lying between them. CDR1 and CDR2 (germline): LGHDT, YNNKEL (reference sequence). The CDR3 extends over 15 amino acids. The CDR3 DNA sequence: TGTGCCAGCAGCCCAACGGGGACCTCTGGAAACACCATATATTTT. It encodes CASSPTGTSGNTIYF.

This clonotype was recorded once. CDR3 protein: CASSYILVAGTPNQPQHF. CDR3 DNA sequence: TGTGCCAGCAGTTACATCCTCGTCGCAGGGACTCCCAATCAGCCCCAGCATTTT. This chain links TRBV6-2 or TRBV6-3 with TRBJ1-5, with D perhaps matching TRBD1 (5 bases). Trimming took 2 bases from V and 3 from J, leaving 20 bases between them. The germline CDR1 and CDR2 sequences are MNHEY and SVGEGT. The CDR3 is 18 residues long.

This clonotype was counted only a few times. The chain joins TRBV5-5 to TRBJ1-3, with unresolved D. This CDR3 is 13 amino acids long. V was clipped by 2 bases and J by 4 bases, with 7 bases between them. Germline V gene data show CDR1 as SGHKS and CDR2 as YYEKEE (reference sequence). CDR3 in amino acids: CASSFLEGNTIYF. CDR3 DNA: TGTGCCAGCAGCTTTCTAGAGGGAAACACCATATATTTT. Variable domain in full (rest from reference TRBV5-5 and TRBJ1-3): DAGVTQSPTHLIKTRGQQVTLRCSPISGHKSVSWYQQVLGQGPQFIFQYYEKEERGRGNFPDRFSARQFPNYSSELNVNALLLGDSALYLCASSFLEGNTIYFGEGSWLTVV.